This passage covers 15 T cell receptor beta chains from one sample sequenced in a study of blood T cell repertoires in COVID-19. Using immunoSEQ multiplex PCR, the repertoire was profiled, and TCRdb retains in-frame clones only, with some absent. The sample holds roughly 87,000 clones, approximately 89% seen once. Sequenced material: peripheral blood. Receptors were obtained from a man aged 60 to 69 with acute or convalescent COVID-19.

CDR3 residues: CASSRDSESYGYTF. The DNA of the CDR3 is TGCGCCAGCAGCCGGGACAGTGAGAGCTATGGCTACACCTTC. The V gene is TRBV5-1, the J gene TRBJ1-2; 7 nucleotides align to TRBD1. The germline V gene has CDR1 SGHRS and CDR2 YFSETQ. The CDR3 has 14 amino acids. V lost 4 bases, J lost 4 bases, and 7 bases stayed unmatched.

V is TRBV21-1 and J is TRBJ2-1; the table's D call of TRBD2 was not tested on the DNA. TRBV21-1 is shown as a pseudogene. The CDR3 loop spans 17 amino acids. The CDR3: CASSKGGTSGVPNEQFF. As DNA, the CDR3 is TGTGCCAGCAGCAAAGGTGGGACTAGCGGAGTTCCCAATGAGCAGTTCTTC.

V and J are TRBV5-5 and TRBJ2-2; possibly TRBD2 for D (6 bases). Looked up from germline, CDR1 is SGHKS and CDR2 is YYEKEE (reference sequence). The germline V and J ends were trimmed by 0 bases and 0 bases, with 15 bases remaining between them. The CDR3 contains 18 residues. The chain's CDR3 is CASSLGFVGGANTGELFF. CDR3 sequence (DNA): TGTGCCAGCAGCTTGGGGTTTGTGGGAGGAGCGAACACCGGGGAGCTGTTTTTT.

This sequence joins TRBV6-1 and TRBJ1-1, with TRBD1 as a possible D gene (5 bases). Germline CDR1 and CDR2: MNHNS and SASEGT. The germline V and J ends were trimmed by 0 bases and 5 bases, with 13 bases remaining between them. The CDR3 extends over 15 amino acids. The CDR3 loop reads CASSEALREGTEAFF. As DNA, the CDR3 is TGTGCCAGCAGTGAAGCGCTCCGGGAGGGGACTGAAGCTTTCTTT.

CDR3 DNA: TGTGCCAGCACCCAGACAGGGAGATACGAGCAGTACTTC. It encodes CASTQTGRYEQYF. This chain joins TRBV25-1 and TRBJ2-7; 7 bases match TRBD1. The germline CDR1 and CDR2 sequences are MGHDK and SYGVNS. CDR3 length: 13 residues. The junction had 7 bases not matched to a gene; V was cut back by 7 bases and J by 4 bases.

This chain joins TRBV11-2 and TRBJ1-2; D is ambiguous. CDR1 is SGHAT, CDR2 FQNNGV, per germline. Trimming removed 2 bases at V and 2 bases at J, with 3 bases between. This CDR3 has 12 residues. As DNA, the CDR3 is TGTGCCAGCAGCTTACGGAACTATGGCTACACCTTC. Translated, it gives CASSLRNYGYTF.

This chain links TRBV10-2 with TRBJ2-7, with 9 bases aligning to TRBD1. This CDR3 spans 14 amino acids. The J segment lost 6 bases and the V segment lost 3 bases, leaving 6 bases of the junction unmatched. Germline CDR1 and CDR2: WSHSY and SAAADI. This CDR3 is CASSDRTGEVEQYF. CDR3 in DNA: TGCGCCAGCAGTGACAGGACAGGGGAGGTCGAGCAGTACTTC.

About this clone itself: An end of the junction does not agree with germline; a read error may underlie this. DNA for the CDR3: TGCGCCAGCAGCCAAGGGAAGACAGGGATAATCTTT. Protein sequence: CASSQGKTGIIF. The chain has TRBV4-1 and TRBJ1-4, with 7 bases that match TRBD1. The CDR3 covers 12 residues. Per germline, CDR1 MGHRA and CDR2 YSYEKL.

This clone was detected a few times. V and J are TRBV9 and TRBJ2-7; the D gene is possibly TRBD1 (6 bases). Germline V gene sequence: CDR1 SGDLS, CDR2 YYNGEE. CDR3 length: 15 amino acids. The V gene lost 0 bases and the J gene lost 5 bases, with 15 bases spanning the gap. The CDR3 loop is CASSVGTAPGHEQYF. Written as DNA, the CDR3 is TGTGCCAGCAGCGTAGGGACAGCCCCAGGGCACGAGCAGTACTTC.

The V call is TRBV7-8, the J call TRBJ2-5, with TRBD2 as a possible D gene (6 bases). The CDR3 extends over 14 amino acids. The V gene's germline CDR1 is SGHVS and CDR2 FQNEAQ. V was cut by 4 bases and J by 9 bases, with 18 bases left in between. Here the CDR3 reads CASSSRDSSRAQYF. DNA for the CDR3: TGTGCCAGCAGCTCCCGGGACTCTAGTAGGGCCCAGTACTTC.

In its sample, this clone was seen once. The chain links TRBV2 to TRBJ2-1, with a weak D call TRBD1 (6 bases). Germline V CDR1 and CDR2: SNHLY, FYNNEI. This CDR3 has 17 residues. Trimming pared 0 bases from V and 8 bases from J, leaving 20 bases between. CDR3 in DNA: TGTGCCAGCAGTGAAGCGAGCGGACACCAGGGGCCCCATGAGCAGTTCTTC. Translating it yields CASSEASGHQGPHEQFF.

This chain connects TRBV7-2 to TRBJ2-3; 9 bases are shared with TRBD2. CDR1 SGHTA and CDR2 FQGNSA come from the germline V gene. This CDR3 region has 17 residues. With 1 base clipped from V and 4 bases from J, the junction kept 9 bases outside the gene matches. The CDR3, as DNA: TGTGCCAGCAGCTTAGGAGGCGGGAGGGGGGGATCAGATACGCAGTATTTT. Encoded protein: CASSLGGGRGGSDTQYF.

The chain is built from TRBV6-5 and TRBJ1-1, with 10 positions matching TRBD1. Per the germline V gene, CDR1 is MNHEY and CDR2 is SVGAGI. This CDR3 has 15 residues. Trimming took 6 bases from V and 1 from J; bases not matched to a gene: 5. The CDR3 DNA follows: TGTGCCAGCAGAGACAGGGGGCGCGGGAACACTGAAGCTTTCTTT. This encodes CASRDRGRGNTEAFF.

This rearrangement joins TRBV3-1 (or the pseudogene TRBV3-2) to TRBJ2-1; possible D gene TRBD2, 6 bases. The CDR3 extends over 13 amino acids. Germline CDR1 LGHDT, CDR2 YNNKEL (reference sequence). V dropped 3 bases and J dropped 8 bases, with 11 bases sitting between them. CDR3 nucleotide sequence: TGTGCCAGCAGCCACCCACTAGCCTATGAGCAGTTCTTC. Translation: CASSHPLAYEQFF.

V usage is TRBV28 and J usage is TRBJ2-2; 8 bases map to TRBD1. V was clipped by 7 bases and J by 1 base; unmatched bases: 8. CDR3 size: 16 residues. Germline V lookup: CDR1 MDHEN, CDR2 SYDVKM. The CDR3 DNA reads as TGTGCCAGCACTAACGACAGGGGATTGAACACCGGGGAGCTGTTTTTT. Its translation is CASTNDRGLNTGELFF.